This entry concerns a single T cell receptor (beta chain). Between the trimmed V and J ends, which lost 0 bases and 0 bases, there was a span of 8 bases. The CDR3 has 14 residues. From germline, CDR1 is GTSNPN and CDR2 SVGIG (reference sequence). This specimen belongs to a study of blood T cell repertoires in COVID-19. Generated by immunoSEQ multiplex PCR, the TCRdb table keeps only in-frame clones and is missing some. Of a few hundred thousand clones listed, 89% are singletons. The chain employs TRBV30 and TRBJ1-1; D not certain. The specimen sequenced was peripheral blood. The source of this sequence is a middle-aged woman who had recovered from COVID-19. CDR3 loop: CAWSVAALNTEAFF. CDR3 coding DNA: TGTGCCTGGAGTGTGGCGGCTTTGAACACTGAAGCTTTCTTT.